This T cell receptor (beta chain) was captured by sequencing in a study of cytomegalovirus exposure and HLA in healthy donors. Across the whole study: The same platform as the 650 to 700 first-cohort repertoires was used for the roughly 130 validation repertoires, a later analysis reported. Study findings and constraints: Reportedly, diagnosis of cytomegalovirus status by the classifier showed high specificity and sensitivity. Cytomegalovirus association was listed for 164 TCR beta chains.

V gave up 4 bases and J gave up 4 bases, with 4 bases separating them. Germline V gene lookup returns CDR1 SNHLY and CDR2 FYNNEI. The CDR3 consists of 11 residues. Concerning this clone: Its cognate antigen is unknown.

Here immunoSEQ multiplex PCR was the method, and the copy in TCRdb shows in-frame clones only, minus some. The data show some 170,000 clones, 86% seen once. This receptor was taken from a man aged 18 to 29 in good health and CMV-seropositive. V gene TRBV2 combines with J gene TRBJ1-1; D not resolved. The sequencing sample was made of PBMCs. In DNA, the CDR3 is TGTGCCAGCAGTGCAATCACTGAAGCTTTCTTT. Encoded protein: CASSAITEAFF. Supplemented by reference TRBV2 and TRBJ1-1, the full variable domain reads EPEVTQTPSHQVTQMGQEVILRCVPISNHLYFYWYRQILGQKVEFLVSFYNNEISEKSEIFDDQFSVERPDGSNFTLKIRSTKLEDSAMYFCASSAITEAFFGQGTRLTVV.